This T cell receptor (beta chain) is drawn from a study of blood T cell repertoires in COVID-19. Study-wide background: Donors in the United States, Italy and Spain gave samples during acute or convalescent COVID-19. T cells, B-cell-depleted T cells, or PBMCs provided the cDNA or gDNA that served as material.

How the authors handled the data: For nucleated cells, counts were estimated from reference gene primer amplification. Some clones are missing from TCRdb's copy, which holds only in-frame ones; the method was immunoSEQ multiplex PCR. D and trimming were read from the DNA, whereas the V and J calls and clone size are those reported in that table. The sample shows over 300,000 clones, around 86% of them seen only once. The TCR comes from a woman between 45 and 60 years old with acute or convalescent COVID-19. The source material was peripheral blood.

For the CDR3, the DNA is TGTGCCAGCAGCCCGGGACAGGGGAACGAGCAGTACTTC. Its translation: CASSPGQGNEQYF. J is TRBJ2-7 and V is TRBV7-2; 10 nucleotides agree with TRBD1. V dropped 5 bases and J dropped 5; count of bases not matched to a gene: 3. CDR1 and CDR2 (germline): SGHTA, FQGNSA. This CDR3 spans 13 amino acids.